The 8 T cell receptor beta chains below all came from one sample that was sequenced in a study of identical twins. Using its own MiXCR run on the 5' RACE reads, TCRdb lists one record per CDR3 protein. The table includes 450,000 or so distinct CDR3 sequences, around 14% detected once. The same specimen was also included in a second study, on yellow fever vaccine responses in identical twins.

The sequenced sample consisted of CD4+ T cells sorted from blood. The origin of the receptors is a woman under 30 in good health.

The chain recombines TRBV27 with TRBJ2-3; either TRBD1 or TRBD2 may supply D (6 bases each). Germline V CDR1 and CDR2: MNHEY, SMNVEV (reference sequence). Trimming removed 6 bases from V and 6 bases from J, with 19 bases in between. CDR3 size: 15 residues. The CDR3 nucleotides are TGTGCCAGCAGCGTCACGACCGGGGGCAGGGATACGCAGTATTTT. Translated, it gives CASSVTTGGRDTQYF.

V gene TRBV6-8 combines with J gene TRBJ2-2, with TRBD1 identical over 7 bases. In germline, CDR1 is MNHGY, CDR2 SAAAGT. J was trimmed by 4 bases and V by 7 bases; bases with no gene match: 9. The CDR3 totals 15 residues. The CDR3 loop reads CASTSLGGTTGELFF. CDR3 coding DNA: TGTGCCAGCACCTCCTTAGGGGGCACCACCGGGGAGCTGTTTTTT.

J is TRBJ2-7 and V is TRBV20-1; D is undetermined. V gave up 6 bases and J gave up 3 bases, with 24 bases separating them. Germline V gene data show CDR1 as DFQATT and CDR2 as SNEGSKA (reference sequence). CDR3 length: 16 amino acids. Here the CDR3 reads CSAAQLPGSMVYEQYF. The CDR3 DNA sequence: TGCAGTGCAGCGCAACTCCCGGGCTCTATGGTCTACGAGCAGTACTTC.

This clonotype came up many times. The V call is TRBV10-3, the J call TRBJ2-7; 10 positions agree with TRBD1. The CDR3 runs 15 residues. V shed 6 bases and J 4 bases; nucleotides not matched to a gene: 9. Germline V gives CDR1 ENHRY, CDR2 SYGVKD. The CDR3 DNA sequence: TGTGCCATCAGCTTTCCGGGACAGGGGAAATACGAGCAGTACTTC. This translates into CAISFPGQGKYEQYF.

This clonotype was seen just once. The chain's CDR3 is CASGPGQAAGDTQYF. CDR3 DNA sequence: TGTGCTAGTGGCCCGGGACAGGCCGCCGGAGATACGCAGTATTTT. The chain couples TRBV12-5 to TRBJ2-3; 8 nucleotides agree with TRBD1. The CDR3 has 15 residues. CDR1 and CDR2 from the germline V gene are LGHNT and FRNRAP. V was pared by 6 bases and J by 5 bases, with 10 bases of the junction left unmatched.

This clonotype was counted only a few times. The chain couples TRBV6-2 or TRBV6-3 to TRBJ2-7; tentatively, D is TRBD2 (7 bases). This CDR3 contains 15 residues. Germline V CDR1 and CDR2: MNHEY, SVGEGT. V dropped 3 bases and J dropped 2 bases, with 14 bases sitting between them. CDR3 bases: TGTGCCAGCAGTTATCGTGCGGGGGCGACCTACGAGCAGTACTTC. Its protein product is CASSYRAGATYEQYF.

The V gene is TRBV6-1, the J gene TRBJ1-1; no clear D gene. This CDR3 has 11 amino acids. Trimming removed 8 bases from V and 1 base from J, with 5 bases in between. The germline CDR1 and CDR2 sequences are MNHNS and SASEGT. In DNA, the CDR3 is TGTGCCAGCGAGAAGAACACTGAAGCTTTCTTT. Protein product: CASEKNTEAFF.

This rearrangement joins TRBV5-1 to TRBJ1-5; possible D gene TRBD1, 6 bases. Germline V gene lookup returns CDR1 SGHRS and CDR2 YFSETQ. The germline V and J ends were trimmed by 0 bases and 3 bases, with 10 bases remaining between them. The CDR3 contains 15 residues. CDR3 residues: CASSLVGGPNQPQHF. In nucleotides, the CDR3 is TGCGCCAGCAGCTTGGTGGGGGGCCCCAATCAGCCCCAGCATTTT.